This TCR beta chain was sequenced in a study of CD8 T cells in Susac syndrome. CDR1 is SQVTM and CDR2 is ANQGSEA in the germline V gene. The CDR3 totals 13 residues. Trimming stripped 6 bases from V and 1 base from J, with 13 bases between. An input of roughly 0.5 to 1 ug of RNA was subjected to reverse transcription using random hexamers. The CDR3 of TCR beta was amplified by immunoSEQ multiplex PCR across 54 Vbeta and 13 Jbeta. TCRdb reprocessed the immunoSEQ multiplex PCR reads with MiXCR, giving one entry per CDR3 protein. Among about 140,000 distinct CDR3 sequences listed, approximately 96% were seen once.

The sequence was collected from a human donor with Susac syndrome. Sequenced: CD4+ T cells from PBMCs. This sequence joins TRBV29-1 and TRBJ2-7; possible D gene TRBD1, 5 bases. CDR3 DNA: TGCAGCGTACTTGACAGACTTTCCTACGAGCAGTACTTC. Protein sequence: CSVLDRLSYEQYF.